This T cell receptor (beta chain) was retrieved from a study of OX40 agonist ivuxolimab in advanced cancers. Study-wide background: From roughly 20 to 79 years was the age range, with a mean of approximately 58 years, and 70% to 85% were male.

Data came from immunoSEQ multiplex PCR; TCRdb stores just in-frame clones and leaves some out. The sample has roughly 50,000 clones, around 80% seen once. This CDR3 has 13 residues. Germline values: CDR1 ENHRY, CDR2 SYGVKD. The study, taken as a whole, reports: Antigens targeted by the expanded peripheral T cells were not determined. Dose levels from 0.1 to 3.0 mg/kg saw CD4+ and CD8+ blood T cells expand clonally by week 6.

As concerns this clone: Its matching antigen is unknown.

The TCR sequence derives from an adult with an advanced solid tumor such as melanoma, head and neck, liver or kidney cancer. The chain uses TRBV10-3 and TRBJ1-6; tentative D call: TRBD1 (5 bases). This specimen consisted of CD4+ or CD8+ T cells sorted from blood, obtained in a trial of the OX40 agonist ivuxolimab. For the CDR3, the DNA is TGTGCTCTCGGGGCGGACTATAATTCACCCCTCCACTTT. This gives the protein CALGADYNSPLHF.